This is a list of T cell receptor beta chains from one sample in a study of blood T cell repertoires in COVID-19. Produced via immunoSEQ multiplex PCR; TCRdb's table is partial and in-frame only. This sample has approximately 220,000 clones, with about four fifths found just once. Sequencing was carried out using peripheral blood. These receptors came from a woman between 40 and 55 years old with active or convalescent COVID-19. Both conserved end residues are part of each CDR3.

CDR3 protein: CASKGLSGPSTDTQYF
J gene: TRBJ2-3
V gene: TRBV11-1

CDR3 protein: CASSSRDRPHEQYF
J gene: TRBJ2-7
V gene: TRBV6-5

CDR3 protein: CASSLRLGSGNEQYF
J gene: TRBJ2-7
V gene: TRBV5-1

CDR3 protein: CASSDRGRGPEAFF
J gene: TRBJ1-1
V gene: TRBV3-1/TRBV3-2

CDR3 protein: CASTMDRVSYGYTF
J gene: TRBJ1-2
V gene: TRBV5-6

CDR3 protein: CATSATGHTSYNEQFF
J gene: TRBJ2-1
V gene: TRBV24-1

CDR3 protein: CASSLDSTYEQYF
J gene: TRBJ2-7
V gene: TRBV6-5

CDR3 protein: CATSENRVSYTF
J gene: TRBJ1-2
V gene: TRBV24-1

CDR3 protein: CASTNPRGLNTEAFF
J gene: TRBJ1-1
V gene: TRBV6-5

CDR3 protein: CASSLVQGSNEQFF
J gene: TRBJ2-1
V gene: TRBV7-9